The 9 T cell receptor beta chains in this list originate from one sample, sequenced in a study of siplizumab effects on memory and regulatory T cells. Produced via immunoSEQ multiplex PCR; TCRdb's table is partial and in-frame only. The sample yields about 97,000 clones, approximately 91% seen once. Sequencing used non-Treg CD4+ T cells sorted from blood. The receptor source for this set is a human donor in good health.

This clone was seen once. The chain recombines TRBV11-3 with TRBJ2-2; 7 nucleotides match TRBD1. The trim removed 5 bases at V and 7 bases at J, leaving 4 bases unmatched. The V gene's germline CDR1 is SGHNT and CDR2 YENEEA. The CDR3 length is 13 residues. Here the CDR3 DNA reads TGTGCCAGCAGCCCGACAGGGAACGGGGAGCTGTTTTTT. Its translation: CASSPTGNGELFF. The whole variable domain, filled in from reference TRBV11-3 and TRBJ2-2, reads EAGVVQSPRYKIIEKKQPVAFWCNPISGHNTLYWYLQNLGQGPELLIRYENEEAVDDSQLPKDRFSAERLKGVDSTLKIQPAELGDSAVYLCASSPTGNGELFFGEGSRLTVL.

Of note for this clone: Other DNA sequences from this sample encode an identical CDR3 as well. The J gene is TRBJ1-4, the V gene TRBV15; no clear D. There are 12 residues in the CDR3. CDR1 LNHNV and CDR2 YYDKDF come from the germline V gene (reference sequence). The V end lost 0 bases, the J end lost 8 bases, and 4 bases lay between the germline ends. As DNA, the CDR3 is TGTGCCACCAGCAGAGATAGAGAAAAACTGTTTTTT. Encoded protein: CATSRDREKLFF.

The V gene is TRBV18, the J gene TRBJ1-1, with D unresolved. V lost 3 bases to trimming and J lost 7 bases, with 12 bases between them. Germline values: CDR1 KGHSH, CDR2 LQKENI. This CDR3 is built from 13 residues. The CDR3 reads CASSPNPGYEAFF. CDR3 DNA sequence: TGTGCCAGCTCACCCAACCCAGGATATGAAGCTTTCTTT. Combining the CDR3 with reference TRBV18 and TRBJ1-1 gives the whole variable domain NAGVMQNPRHLVRRRGQEARLRCSPMKGHSHVYWYRQLPEEGLKFMVYLQKENIIDESGMPKERFSAEFPKEGPSILRIQQVVRGDSAAYFCASSPNPGYEAFFGQGTRLTVV.

J is TRBJ2-2 and V is TRBV7-9, with D perhaps TRBD2 (5 bases). V lost 3 bases and J lost 13, with 15 bases in between. This CDR3 is 13 amino acids long. CDR1 SEHNR and CDR2 FQNEAQ come from the germline V gene (reference sequence). CDR3 protein: CASSFEEGSSLFF. CDR3 coding DNA: TGTGCCAGCAGCTTCGAAGAGGGATCTTCGCTGTTTTTT.

In this sample, this clone turned up once. The gene calls are TRBV5-1 and TRBJ1-1, with no clear D. V lost 4 bases, J lost 1 base, and 14 bases lay in between. This CDR3 is 15 amino acids long. In germline, CDR1 is SGHRS, CDR2 YFSETQ. CDR3 sequence: CASSASGGWNTEAFF. The CDR3 nucleotides are TGCGCCAGCAGCGCCTCCGGCGGGTGGAACACTGAAGCTTTCTTT.

A single count supports this clone. V usage is TRBV19 and J usage is TRBJ2-7; weak D call: TRBD2 (6 bases). The CDR3 is made up of 13 amino acids. Germline values: CDR1 LNHDA, CDR2 SQIVND (reference sequence). The germline V and J ends were trimmed by 4 bases and 5 bases, with 12 bases remaining between them. The CDR3 DNA reads TGTGCCAGTAGTACACTAGGAGGGGACGAGCAGTACTTC. The encoded protein is CASSTLGGDEQYF. The entire variable domain, with the rest obtained from reference TRBV19 and TRBJ2-7, is as follows: DGGITQSPKYLFRKEGQNVTLSCEQNLNHDAMYWYRQDPGQGLRLIYYSQIVNDFQKGDIAEGYSVSREKKESFPLTVTSAQKNPTAFYLCASSTLGGDEQYFGPGTRLTVT.

The rearrangement links TRBV5-6 to TRBJ2-7; the D gene is possibly TRBD2 (5 bases). The V gene's germline CDR1 is SGHDT and CDR2 YYEEEE. Trimming shortened V by 2 bases and J by 3 bases, and 9 bases separated the two germline ends. The CDR3 totals 13 residues. The CDR3 DNA reads TGTGCCAGCAGCTTCGGGGATCTCTACGAGCAGTACTTC. Residues: CASSFGDLYEQYF.

The chain has TRBV18 and TRBJ2-3; D possibly corresponds to TRBD1 (6 bases). The CDR3 is made up of 18 amino acids. Between the trimmed V and J ends, which lost 2 bases and 2 bases, there was a span of 20 bases. CDR1 and CDR2 from the germline V gene are KGHSH and LQKENI. This CDR3 reads CASSPAPPGQSTTDTQYF. The CDR3 nucleotides are TGTGCCAGCTCACCAGCCCCTCCCGGACAGTCGACCACAGATACGCAGTATTTT.

This clone was observed once. The rearrangement joins TRBV7-9 to TRBJ1-3; D not resolved. Trimming left V 3 bases short and J 2 bases short, with 8 bases between. CDR1 is SEHNR, CDR2 FQNEAQ, per germline (reference sequence). CDR3 length: 14 amino acids. The CDR3 here is CASSFGQAGNTIYF. CDR3 sequence (DNA): TGTGCCAGCAGCTTTGGGCAGGCTGGAAACACCATATATTTT.